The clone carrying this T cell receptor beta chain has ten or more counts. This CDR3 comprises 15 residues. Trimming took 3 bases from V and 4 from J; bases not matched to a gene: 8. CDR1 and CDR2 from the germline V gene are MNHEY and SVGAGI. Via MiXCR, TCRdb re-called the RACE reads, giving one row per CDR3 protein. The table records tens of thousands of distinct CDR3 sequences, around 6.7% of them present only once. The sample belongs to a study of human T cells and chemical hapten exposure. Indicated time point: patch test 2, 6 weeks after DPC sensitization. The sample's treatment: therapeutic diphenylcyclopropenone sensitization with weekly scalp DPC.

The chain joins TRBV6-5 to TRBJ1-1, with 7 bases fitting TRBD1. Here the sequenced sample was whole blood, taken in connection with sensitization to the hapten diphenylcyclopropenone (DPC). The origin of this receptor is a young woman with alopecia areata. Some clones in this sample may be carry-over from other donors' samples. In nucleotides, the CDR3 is TGTGCCAGCAGTTATCAAGGGGGCGCCGGCACTGAAGCTTTCTTT. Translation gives CASSYQGGAGTEAFF.